This is a list of T cell receptor beta chains from one sample in a study of blood T cell repertoires in COVID-19. The method was immunoSEQ multiplex PCR; TCRdb's version includes in-frame clones alone and lacks a portion of them. Of about 150,000 clones listed, roughly nine tenths were seen once; the top ten hold about 1.6%. Sequencing was done on a sample of peripheral blood. These TCRs come from a human donor in a cohort sampled during active COVID-19. Both conserved end residues are part of each CDR3. The D gene is left open where the match is weak. The listing skips clone size in some rows; elsewhere it reads once, few, many or a size class.

abundance | j_gene | v_gene | d_gene | CDR3aa | CDR3nt
once | TRBJ1-6 | TRBV4-3 | . | CASSRGEVKGSPLHF | TGCGCCAGCAGCCGAGGGGAGGTGAAGGGCAGCCCCCTCCACTTT
. | TRBJ2-1 | TRBV5-4 | TRBD2 | CASSSLGLAKYNEQFF | TGTGCCAGCAGCTCACTAGGACTAGCGAAATACAATGAGCAGTTCTTC
. | TRBJ2-5 | TRBV28 | TRBD2 | CASSTRTSGGETQYF | TGTGCCAGCAGTACCCGGACTAGCGGGGGAGAGACCCAGTACTTC
. | TRBJ2-3 | TRBV6-2/TRBV6-3 | TRBD2 | CASSYSLTSGGDWDTQYF | TGTGCCAGCAGTTACTCGCTGACTAGCGGGGGGGACTGGGATACGCAGTATTTT
. | TRBJ1-3 | TRBV5-4 | . | CASSLDGRATGNTIYF | TGTGCCAGCAGCTTGGATGGCAGGGCAACAGGAAACACCATATATTTT
once | TRBJ2-3 | TRBV11-2 | TRBD2 | CASSSTSGGPGTQYF | TGTGCCAGTAGCTCGACTAGCGGGGGGCCGGGTACGCAGTATTTT
. | TRBJ1-1 | TRBV6-5 | . | CASSHAGTEAFF | TGTGCCAGCAGCCATGCGGGCACTGAAGCTTTCTTT
. | TRBJ2-6 | TRBV3-1/TRBV3-2 | . | CASSQDSSGANVLTF | TGTGCCAGCAGCCAAGATAGCAGTGGGGCCAACGTCCTGACTTTC
. | TRBJ2-1 | TRBV7-2 | TRBD1 | CASSPRTGGINEQFF | TGTGCCAGCAGCCCCCGGACAGGGGGCATCAATGAGCAGTTCTTC
. | TRBJ2-3 | TRBV7-2 | . | CASSSSSSTDTQYF | TGTGCCAGCAGCTCGAGTAGTAGCACAGATACGCAGTATTTT
. | TRBJ2-7 | TRBV7-2 | TRBD2 | CASSFTSGSYEQYF | TGTGCCAGCAGCTTCACTAGCGGATCCTACGAGCAGTACTTC
few | TRBJ1-6 | TRBV30 | TRBD1 | CAHHRGLNSPLHF | TGTGCCCACCACAGGGGGCTCAATTCACCCCTCCACTTT
. | TRBJ2-3 | TRBV27 | . | CASSLTPLGITDTQYF | TGTGCCAGCAGTTTAACTCCCCTAGGAATCACAGATACGCAGTATTTT
. | TRBJ2-2 | TRBV7-6 | . | CASSLARGGGTGELFF | TGTGCCAGCAGCTTAGCGAGGGGGGGCGGCACCGGGGAGCTGTTTTTT
once | TRBJ1-5 | TRBV7-8 | TRBD1 | CASSLGRGHNQPQHF | TGTGCCAGCAGCTTAGGCAGGGGGCACAATCAGCCCCAGCATTTT
many | TRBJ2-7 | TRBV5-1 | TRBD2 | CASSKLAGANYEQYF | TGCGCCAGCAGCAAGCTAGCGGGGGCGAACTACGAGCAGTACTTC
once | TRBJ2-5 | TRBV18 | TRBD1 | CASSPPDRAETQYF | TGTGCCAGCTCACCACCGGACAGGGCGGAGACCCAGTACTTC
. | TRBJ2-1 | TRBV28 | . | CASSFLGAYNEQFF | TGTGCCAGCAGTTTCTTGGGGGCTTACAATGAGCAGTTCTTC
. | TRBJ1-5 | TRBV4-3 | . | CASSLGTSSNQPQHF | TGCGCCAGCAGCCTTGGGACATCTAGCAATCAGCCCCAGCATTTT
. | TRBJ2-3 | TRBV10-3 | TRBD2 | CATTGGSSTDTQYF | TGTGCCACAACCGGGGGGTCTAGCACAGATACGCAGTATTTT
. | TRBJ1-1 | TRBV7-9 | . | CAILAVLRDEAFF | TGTGCCATCCTCGCGGTGTTACGTGATGAAGCTTTCTTT
. | TRBJ1-1 | TRBV29-1 | . | CSVVIVRDTEAFF | TGCAGCGTTGTTATAGTCAGGGACACTGAAGCTTTCTTT
once | TRBJ2-3 | TRBV9 | TRBD2 | CASSGGLAGADTQYF | TGTGCCAGCAGCGGAGGACTAGCGGGGGCAGATACGCAGTATTTT
. | TRBJ1-2 | TRBV7-9 | . | CASSLGQRLGYTF | TGTGCCAGCAGCTTAGGCCAGAGGCTAGGCTACACCTTC
. | TRBJ2-2 | TRBV7-8 | TRBD1 | CASSLYRDRDTGELFF | TGTGCCAGCAGCTTGTACCGGGACAGGGACACCGGGGAGCTGTTTTTT
. | TRBJ1-1 | TRBV4-1 | . | CASSQPQGGGTEAFF | TGCGCCAGCAGCCAACCACAGGGCGGTGGCACTGAAGCTTTCTTT
. | TRBJ2-1 | TRBV5-1 | TRBD2 | CASSMTSGGLYNEQFF | TGCGCCAGCAGCATGACTAGCGGGGGGCTCTACAATGAGCAGTTCTTC
. | TRBJ2-1 | TRBV7-3 | . | CASSLRQESFEQFF | TGTGCCAGCAGCTTACGACAGGAATCCTTCGAGCAGTTCTTC
once | TRBJ1-1 | TRBV7-9 | TRBD1 | CASSLETGGTEAFF | TGTGCCAGCAGCTTAGAGACAGGGGGCACTGAAGCTTTCTTT
. | TRBJ1-2 | TRBV6-5 | TRBD1 | CASSGQGKAYGYTF | TGTGCCAGCAGCGGACAGGGGAAGGCCTATGGCTACACCTTC
. | TRBJ2-1 | TRBV27 | TRBD2 | CASSLRGLAYNEQFF | TGTGCCAGCAGTTTAAGGGGACTAGCCTACAATGAGCAGTTCTTC
. | TRBJ1-3 | TRBV6-1 | . | CASSESGVSGNTIYF | TGTGCCAGCAGTGAAAGCGGGGTCTCTGGAAACACCATATATTTT
once | TRBJ1-6 | TRBV6-6 | . | CASTSYRQQSPLHF | TGTGCCAGCACCTCATACAGACAGCAATCACCCCTCCACTTT
. | TRBJ2-3 | TRBV5-6 | TRBD2 | CASSLVGLAGGGGDTQYF | TGTGCCAGCAGCTTGGTGGGACTAGCGGGGGGCGGTGGAGATACGCAGTATTTT
. | TRBJ1-5 | TRBV9 | . | CASSTAGGLNQPQHF | TGTGCCAGCAGCACCGCTGGGGGCCTGAATCAGCCCCAGCATTTT
. | TRBJ2-7 | TRBV7-2 | TRBD1 | CASSVSGTGAQYEQYF | TGTGCCAGCAGCGTATCCGGGACAGGGGCACAGTACGAGCAGTACTTC
few | TRBJ1-3 | TRBV6-5 | . | CASSPQRGNTIYF | TGTGCCAGCAGTCCCCAGCGCGGAAACACCATATATTTT
. | TRBJ1-2 | TRBV20-1 | . | CSASPRNYGYTF | TGCAGTGCTAGTCCTAGAAACTATGGCTACACCTTC
once | TRBJ1-2 | TRBV7-3 | TRBD1 | CASSLTADRGDGYTF | TGTGCCAGCAGCTTAACCGCGGACAGGGGGGATGGCTACACCTTC
. | TRBJ1-1 | TRBV6-2/TRBV6-3 | TRBD1 | CASSDPGQGAPEAFF | TGTGCCAGCAGTGACCCGGGACAGGGGGCCCCTGAAGCTTTCTTT
. | TRBJ2-7 | TRBV12-2 | . | CASRLVRADKDFLDEQYF | TGTGCAAGTCGCTTAGTCCGGGCAGATAAGGACTTTCTGGACGAGCAGTACTTC
. | TRBJ1-1 | TRBV6-5 | . | CASRLTGLGNTEAFF | TGTGCCAGCAGACTCACAGGGTTGGGGAACACTGAAGCTTTCTTT
. | TRBJ1-3 | TRBV5-1 | . | CASTSSGDSGNTIYF | TGCGCCAGCACCTCGTCAGGGGATTCTGGAAACACCATATATTTT
. | TRBJ1-2 | TRBV20-1 | . | CSAREPYGYTF | TGCAGTGCTAGGGAGCCCTATGGCTACACCTTC
once | TRBJ2-7 | TRBV5-4 | . | CASSSESTSSYEQYF | TGTGCCAGCAGCTCCGAATCGACAAGCTCCTACGAGCAGTACTTC
once | TRBJ2-7 | TRBV11-2 | . | CASSFARGGYEQYF | TGTGCCAGCAGCTTCGCGAGGGGGGGCTACGAGCAGTACTTC
. | TRBJ1-2 | TRBV21-1 | . | CASRMDRLGYTF | TGTGCCAGCAGGATGGACAGGCTGGGCTACACCTTC
. | TRBJ1-1 | TRBV30 | . | CAWNVQENTEAFF | TGTGCCTGGAATGTACAGGAGAACACTGAAGCTTTCTTT
. | TRBJ2-2 | TRBV2 | TRBD1 | CASSGQGASNGELFF | TGTGCCAGCAGTGGACAGGGGGCGAGTAACGGGGAGCTGTTTTTT
. | TRBJ1-4 | TRBV7-8 | . | CASSYRVAEKLFF | TGTGCCAGCAGCTACAGGGTCGCGGAAAAACTGTTTTTT
few | TRBJ2-2 | TRBV9 | . | CASSVARLAENTGELFF | TGTGCCAGCAGCGTAGCTCGGTTAGCGGAGAACACCGGGGAGCTGTTTTTT
once | TRBJ1-2 | TRBV4-1 | TRBD1 | CASSQIGTGGYGYTF | TGCGCCAGCAGCCAAATAGGGACAGGGGGCTATGGCTACACCTTC